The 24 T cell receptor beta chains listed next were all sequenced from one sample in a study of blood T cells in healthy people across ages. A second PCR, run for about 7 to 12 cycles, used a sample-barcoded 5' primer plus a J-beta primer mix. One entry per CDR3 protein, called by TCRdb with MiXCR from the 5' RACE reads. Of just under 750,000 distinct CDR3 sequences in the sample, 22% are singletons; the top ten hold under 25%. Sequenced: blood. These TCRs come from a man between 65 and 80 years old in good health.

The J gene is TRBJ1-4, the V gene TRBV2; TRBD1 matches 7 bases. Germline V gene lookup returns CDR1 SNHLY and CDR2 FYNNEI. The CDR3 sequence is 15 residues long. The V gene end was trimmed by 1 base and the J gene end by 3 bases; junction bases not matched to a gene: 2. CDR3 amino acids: CASSEGDSPNEKLFF. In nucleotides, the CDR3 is TGTGCCAGCAGTGAAGGGGACAGCCCTAATGAAAAACTGTTTTTT.

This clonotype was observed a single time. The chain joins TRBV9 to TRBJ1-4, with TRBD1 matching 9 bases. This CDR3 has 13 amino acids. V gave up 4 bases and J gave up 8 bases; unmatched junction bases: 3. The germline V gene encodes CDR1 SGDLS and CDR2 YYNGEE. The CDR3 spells CASSRGQGEKLFF. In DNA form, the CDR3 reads TGTGCCAGCAGCCGCGGACAGGGGGAAAAACTGTTTTTT.

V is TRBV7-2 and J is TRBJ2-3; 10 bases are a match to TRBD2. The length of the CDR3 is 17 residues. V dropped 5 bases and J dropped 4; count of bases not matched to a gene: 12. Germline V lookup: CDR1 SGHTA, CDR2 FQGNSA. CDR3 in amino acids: CASSRPLAGDHPDTQYF. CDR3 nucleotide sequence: TGTGCCAGCAGCCGACCGCTAGCGGGGGATCATCCAGATACGCAGTATTTT.

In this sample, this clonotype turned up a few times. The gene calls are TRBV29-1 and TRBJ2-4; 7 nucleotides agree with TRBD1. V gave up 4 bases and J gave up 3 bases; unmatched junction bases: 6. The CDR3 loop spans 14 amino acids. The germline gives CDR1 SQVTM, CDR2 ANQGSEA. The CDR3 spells CSVGRQGVKNIQYF. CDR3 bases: TGCAGCGTTGGCCGACAGGGAGTCAAAAACATTCAGTACTTC.

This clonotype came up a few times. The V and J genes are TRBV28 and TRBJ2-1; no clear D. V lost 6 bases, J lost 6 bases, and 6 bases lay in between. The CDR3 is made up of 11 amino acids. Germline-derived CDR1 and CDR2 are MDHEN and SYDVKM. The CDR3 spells CASRALNEQFF. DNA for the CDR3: TGTGCCAGCAGGGCACTCAATGAGCAGTTCTTC.

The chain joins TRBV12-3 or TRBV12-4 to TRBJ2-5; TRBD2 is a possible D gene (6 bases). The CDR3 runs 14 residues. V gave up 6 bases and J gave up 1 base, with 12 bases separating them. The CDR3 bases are TGTGCCAGCAGAGGAGGGTATTCCCAAGAGACCCAGTACTTC. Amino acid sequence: CASRGGYSQETQYF.

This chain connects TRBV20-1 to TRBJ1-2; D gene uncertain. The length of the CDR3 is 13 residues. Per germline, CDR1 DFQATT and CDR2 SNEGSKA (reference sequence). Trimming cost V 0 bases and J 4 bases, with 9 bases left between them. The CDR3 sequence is CSARDLGPYGYTF. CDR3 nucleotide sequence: TGCAGTGCTAGAGATCTCGGCCCCTATGGCTACACCTTC.

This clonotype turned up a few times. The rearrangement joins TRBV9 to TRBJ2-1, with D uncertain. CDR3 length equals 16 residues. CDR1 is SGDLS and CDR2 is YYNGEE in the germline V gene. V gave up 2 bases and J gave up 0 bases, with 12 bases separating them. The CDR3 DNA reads TGTGCCAGCAGCGTTTCCAGTCTGAGCTCCTACAATGAGCAGTTCTTC. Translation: CASSVSSLSSYNEQFF.

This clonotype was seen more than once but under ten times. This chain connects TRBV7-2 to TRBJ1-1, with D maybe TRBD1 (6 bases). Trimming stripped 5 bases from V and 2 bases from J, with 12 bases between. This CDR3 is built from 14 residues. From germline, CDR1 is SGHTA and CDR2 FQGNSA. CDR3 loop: CASSLHRVNTEAFF. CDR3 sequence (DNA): TGTGCCAGCAGCCTACACAGGGTAAACACTGAAGCTTTCTTT.

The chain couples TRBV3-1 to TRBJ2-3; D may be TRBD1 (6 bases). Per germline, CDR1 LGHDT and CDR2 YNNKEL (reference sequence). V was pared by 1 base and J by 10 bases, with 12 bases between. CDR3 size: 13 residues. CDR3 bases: TGTGCCAGCAGCCAAGTGGAAACAGGGCCGCAGTATTTT. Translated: CASSQVETGPQYF.

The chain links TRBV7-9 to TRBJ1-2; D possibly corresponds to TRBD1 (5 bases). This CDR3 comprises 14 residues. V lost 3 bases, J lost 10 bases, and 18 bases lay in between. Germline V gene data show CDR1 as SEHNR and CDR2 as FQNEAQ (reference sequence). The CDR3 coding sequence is TGTGCCAGCAGCTTCGGAGAACGCGGGGGTTCCTACACCTTC. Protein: CASSFGERGGSYTF.

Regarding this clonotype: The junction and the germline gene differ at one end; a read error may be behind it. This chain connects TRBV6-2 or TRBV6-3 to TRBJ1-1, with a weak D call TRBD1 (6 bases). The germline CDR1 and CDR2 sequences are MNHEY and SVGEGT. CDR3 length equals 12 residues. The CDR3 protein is CAGSSGQTEAFF. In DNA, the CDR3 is TGTGCCGGCAGTTCCGGACAGACTGAAGCTTTCTTT.

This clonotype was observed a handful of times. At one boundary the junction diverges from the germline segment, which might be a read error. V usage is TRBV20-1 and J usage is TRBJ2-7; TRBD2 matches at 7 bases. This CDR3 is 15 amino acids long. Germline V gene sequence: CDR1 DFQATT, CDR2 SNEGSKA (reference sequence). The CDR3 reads CSAGDPERGSYEQYF. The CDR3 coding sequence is TGCAGTGCTGGAGATCCCGAGCGGGGCTCCTACGAGCAGTACTTC.

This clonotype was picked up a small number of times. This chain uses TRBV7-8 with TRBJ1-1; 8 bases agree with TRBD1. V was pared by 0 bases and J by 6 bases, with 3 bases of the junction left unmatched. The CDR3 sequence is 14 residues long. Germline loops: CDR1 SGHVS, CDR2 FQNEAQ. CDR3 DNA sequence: TGTGCCAGCAGCTTAGCGACAGGGGTGGCTGAAGCTTTCTTT. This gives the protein CASSLATGVAEAFF.

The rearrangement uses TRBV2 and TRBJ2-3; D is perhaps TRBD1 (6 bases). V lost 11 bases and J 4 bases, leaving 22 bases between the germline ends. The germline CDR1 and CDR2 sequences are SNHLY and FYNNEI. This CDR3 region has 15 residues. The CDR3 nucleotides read TGTGCCTTAGTGAGGCAGGGGTTATACGCAGATACGCAGTATTTT. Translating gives CALVRQGLYADTQYF.

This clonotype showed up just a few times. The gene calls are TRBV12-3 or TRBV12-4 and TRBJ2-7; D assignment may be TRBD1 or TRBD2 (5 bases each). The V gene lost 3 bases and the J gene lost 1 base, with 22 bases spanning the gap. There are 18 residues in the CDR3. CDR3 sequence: CASSLGKSPGRQSYEQYV. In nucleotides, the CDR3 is TGTGCCAGCAGTTTGGGAAAAAGCCCGGGACGGCAATCCTACGAGCAGTACGTC.

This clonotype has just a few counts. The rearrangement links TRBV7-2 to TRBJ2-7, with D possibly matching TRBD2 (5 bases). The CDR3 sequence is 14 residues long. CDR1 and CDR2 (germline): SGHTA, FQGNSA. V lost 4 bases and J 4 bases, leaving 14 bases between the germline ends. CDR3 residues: CASSYSAPGYEQYV. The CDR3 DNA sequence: TGTGCCAGCAGCTATAGCGCCCCCGGGTACGAGCAGTACGTC.

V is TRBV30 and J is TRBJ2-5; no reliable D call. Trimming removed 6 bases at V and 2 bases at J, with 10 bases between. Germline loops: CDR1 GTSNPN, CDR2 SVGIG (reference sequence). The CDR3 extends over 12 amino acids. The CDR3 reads CACTFQQETQYF. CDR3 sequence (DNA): TGTGCCTGCACCTTCCAACAAGAGACCCAGTACTTC.

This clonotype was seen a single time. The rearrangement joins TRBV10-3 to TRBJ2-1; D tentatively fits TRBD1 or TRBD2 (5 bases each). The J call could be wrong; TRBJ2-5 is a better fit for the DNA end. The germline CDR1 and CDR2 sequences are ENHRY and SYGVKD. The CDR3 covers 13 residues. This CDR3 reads CAIRTHEGETQYF. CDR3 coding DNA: TGTGCCATTAGGACACATGAGGGAGAGACCCAGTACTTC.

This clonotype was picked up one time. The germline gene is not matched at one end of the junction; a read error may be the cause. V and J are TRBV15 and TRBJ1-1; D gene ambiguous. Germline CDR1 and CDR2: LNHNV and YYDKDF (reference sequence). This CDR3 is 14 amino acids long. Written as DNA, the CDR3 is TGTGCCACCAGTAGAGGTCCGAGGGCAGGTGAAGCTTTCTTT. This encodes CATSRGPRAGEAFF.

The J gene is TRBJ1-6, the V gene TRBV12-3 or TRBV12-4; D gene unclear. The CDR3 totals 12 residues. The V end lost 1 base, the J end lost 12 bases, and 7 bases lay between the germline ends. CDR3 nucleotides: TGTGCCAGCAGTTTAGAGGTGGGACCCCTCCACTTT. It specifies CASSLEVGPLHF.

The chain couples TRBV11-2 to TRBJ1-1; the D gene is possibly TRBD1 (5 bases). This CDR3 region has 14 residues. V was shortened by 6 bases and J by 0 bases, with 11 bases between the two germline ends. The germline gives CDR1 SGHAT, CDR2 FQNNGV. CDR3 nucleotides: TGTGCCAGCAGGCGGGGCGCCATGAACACTGAAGCTTTCTTT. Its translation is CASRRGAMNTEAFF.

The CDR3 reads CASSQVGDRGYEQYF. CDR3 nucleotides: TGTGCCAGCAGCCAAGTTGGGGACAGGGGGTACGAGCAGTACTTC. V is TRBV4-2 and J is TRBJ2-7, with TRBD1 identical over 11 bases. V was pared by 1 base and J by 4 bases, with 3 bases of the junction left unmatched. CDR1 and CDR2 (germline): LGHNA, YNFKEQ. This CDR3 spans 15 amino acids.

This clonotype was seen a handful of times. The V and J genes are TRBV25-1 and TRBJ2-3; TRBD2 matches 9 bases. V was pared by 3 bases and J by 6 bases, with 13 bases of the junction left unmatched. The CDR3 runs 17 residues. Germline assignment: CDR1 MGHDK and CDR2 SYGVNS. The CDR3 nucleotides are TGTGCCAGCAGTGAGCCACTTAGCGGGAGAGGTGAGGATACGCAGTATTTT. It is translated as CASSEPLSGRGEDTQYF.